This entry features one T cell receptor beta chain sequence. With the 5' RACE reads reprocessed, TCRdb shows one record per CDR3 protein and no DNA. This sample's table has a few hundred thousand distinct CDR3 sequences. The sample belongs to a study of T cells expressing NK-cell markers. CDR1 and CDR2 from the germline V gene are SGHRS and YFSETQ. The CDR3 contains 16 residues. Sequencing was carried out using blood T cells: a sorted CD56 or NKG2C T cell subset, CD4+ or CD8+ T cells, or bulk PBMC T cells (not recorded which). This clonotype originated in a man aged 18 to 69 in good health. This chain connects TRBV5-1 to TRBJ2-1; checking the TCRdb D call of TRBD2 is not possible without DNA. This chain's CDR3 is CASSPGSAGYYNEQFF.